This T cell receptor (beta chain) was obtained from a study of blood T cell repertoires in COVID-19. Some clones are missing from TCRdb's copy, which holds only in-frame ones; the method was immunoSEQ multiplex PCR. The table has approximately 170,000 clones, roughly 88% seen once. The sequence was obtained from a man of 80 years or more with COVID-19, enrolled during active disease. Sequencing was carried out using peripheral blood.

The CDR3 is CASSTGGPSGNTIYF. CDR3 coding DNA: TGCGCCAGCAGCACGGGGGGACCCTCTGGAAACACCATATATTTT. V gene TRBV4-1 combines with J gene TRBJ1-3; TRBD1 is a possible D gene (5 bases). The CDR3 is 15 residues long. V lost 5 bases and J 0 bases, leaving 11 bases between the germline ends. Per germline, CDR1 MGHRA and CDR2 YSYEKL.